Listed below are T cell receptor beta chains from one sample, sequenced in a study of T-cell memory formation after mild COVID-19. TCRdb passed the 5' RACE reads through MiXCR, listing each CDR3 protein once. Of under 650,000 distinct CDR3 sequences listed, approximately 19% are singletons. The specimen sequenced was PBMCs or a T cell subset sorted from them (not recorded which). Receptor source: an adult woman who had mild COVID-19 (a few samples of this study predate the infection). Cell type and time point are not known. The CDR3 runs from the conserved cysteine through the conserved F or W. A D gene is named only where the DNA matches it firmly. Expanded clones get a size class; other rows say once, few or many, or leave the size out.

V gene,D gene,J gene,clone size,CDR3 DNA,CDR3 protein
TRBV12-3/TRBV12-4,NA,TRBJ2-7,few,TGTGCCAGCAGTTTAGCTCATCGGGGGCCCGAGCAGTACTTC,CASSLAHRGPEQYF
TRBV6-6,TRBD1,TRBJ2-7,NA,TGTGCCAGCCACTCGGGACAGCTCTACGAGCAGTACTTC,CASHSGQLYEQYF
TRBV5-6,TRBD1,TRBJ1-2,NA,TGTGCCAGCAGCCCCTTGTACAGGGGCCCTAACTATGGCTACACCTTC,CASSPLYRGPNYGYTF
TRBV5-1,NA,TRBJ2-3,NA,TGCGCCAGCAGCTCGGGGGCCTCAGATACGCAGTATTTT,CASSSGASDTQYF
TRBV6-2/TRBV6-3,TRBD2,TRBJ2-1,few,TGTGCCAGCAGTTACGGTCTCGGGCGGGAGTTCGACAATGAGCAGTTCTTC,CASSYGLGREFDNEQFF
TRBV7-2,NA,TRBJ2-1,few,TGTGCCAGCAGCTGGAACCTCGCCTCCTACAATGAGCAGTTCTTC,CASSWNLASYNEQFF
TRBV7-2,NA,TRBJ1-2,NA,TGTGCCAGCACCCTACCTGGACTGATGAACTATGGCTACACCTTC,CASTLPGLMNYGYTF
TRBV4-3,TRBD2,TRBJ2-3,NA,TGCGCCAGCAGCCAAGATCGGCGCGGGAGGGCAGATACGCAGTATTTT,CASSQDRRGRADTQYF
TRBV7-9,TRBD2,TRBJ2-3,many,TGTGCCAGCAGCCCCCCGCCCGGACTAGCGGGAGGAGATACGCAGTATTTT,CASSPPPGLAGGDTQYF
TRBV6-5,TRBD1,TRBJ2-3,NA,TGTGCCAGCAGTTACTCGACCCCGGGACAGGGGGTAACAGATACGCAGTATTTT,CASSYSTPGQGVTDTQYF
TRBV23-1,TRBD1,TRBJ2-7,NA,TGCGCCGGATACAGGGGACATTCCTACGAGCAGTACTTC,CAGYRGHSYEQYF
TRBV4-1,NA,TRBJ2-7,NA,TGCGCCAGCAGCCAAGAAGAGTTGGGGAGATGGGAGCAGTACTTC,CASSQEELGRWEQYF
TRBV18,NA,TRBJ2-1,NA,TGTGCCAGCTCACCAAAAATGGCCGTGGATGAGCAGTTCTTC,CASSPKMAVDEQFF